The rows below give T cell receptor beta chains drawn from one sample of a study of blood T cell repertoires in COVID-19. Repertoires were generated with immunoSEQ multiplex PCR, while TCRdb's copy carries only in-frame clones and drops some. The sample holds more than 300,000 clones, about 87% seen once. The specimen was peripheral blood. The receptors were gathered from a woman aged 25-40 years with COVID-19, enrolled during active disease. The CDR3 runs from the conserved cysteine through the conserved F or W. Clone size is shown for a subset of rows, as once, few, many or a class of expanded clone.

>TRBJ2-3|TRBV27|NA
CASSRRTTGGVVDTQYF
>TRBJ2-2|TRBV7-3|NA
CASRSSGNAGELFF
>TRBJ2-1|TRBV28|NA
CASTSGRSYNEQFF
>TRBJ2-3|TRBV27|NA
CASSLEASSFTDTQYF
>TRBJ1-2|TRBV20-1|NA
CSASGGTGSNYGYTF
>TRBJ2-7|TRBV21-1|once
CASRRDSSYEQYF
>TRBJ1-6|TRBV6-6|NA
CAASSYNSPLHF
>TRBJ1-2|TRBV7-3|few
CASSLNGQGSYGYTF
>TRBJ2-6|TRBV28|NA
CASSPPFAGGPNSGANVLTF
>TRBJ1-5|TRBV19|NA
CASTVTGGNQPQHF
>TRBJ2-1|TRBV5-5|NA
CASSPEGLSNEQFF
>TRBJ1-2|TRBV19|NA
CASSPGGLSFVGYGYTF
>TRBJ2-1|TRBV24-1|NA
CATSESSGNNEQFF
>TRBJ1-2|TRBV10-3|NA
CAITPDSNYGYTF
>TRBJ1-4|TRBV29-1|NA
CSVGRGVNEKLFF
>TRBJ2-2|TRBV10-3|NA
CAIPQVAANTGELFF
>TRBJ2-1|TRBV24-1|few
CATSDIGTYNEQFF
>TRBJ2-1|TRBV5-1|once
CASSFLRGAAGNEQFF
>TRBJ1-4|TRBV29-1|NA
CSVPGTGNEKLFF
>TRBJ1-6|TRBV28|NA
CASSLGQYNSLLHF
>TRBJ2-7|TRBV7-9|once
CASSLPTASYEQYF
>TRBJ2-3|TRBV24-1|NA
CATSDAGQGTDTQYF
>TRBJ2-5|TRBV20-1|NA
CSASPFQETQYF
>TRBJ2-1|TRBV18|NA
CASSPPSPGGEQFF
>TRBJ2-1|TRBV24-1|NA
CATSDLSSTSGTENEQFF
>TRBJ1-4|TRBV5-1|NA
CASSRLGGSTNEKLFF
>TRBJ2-1|TRBV2|NA
CASRTGGSSYNEQFF
>TRBJ2-1|TRBV19|NA
CASRGLGGSSNEQFF
>TRBJ2-5|TRBV24-1|NA
CATSDPVPRWQGGQETQYF
>TRBJ1-5|TRBV3-1/TRBV3-2|NA
CASSQGLTGQGNQPQHF
>TRBJ2-7|TRBV28|NA
CASSVTGTGGYEQYF
>TRBJ1-3|TRBV18|once
CASSPPAGNTIYF
>TRBJ2-7|TRBV6-6|NA
CASKTGPGDEQYF
>TRBJ2-5|TRBV5-4|NA
CASSPDGRVQETQYF
>TRBJ2-7|TRBV7-2|NA
CASSPQQAGGWGEQYF
>TRBJ1-3|TRBV21-1|NA
CASSKDADRVSGNTIYF
>TRBJ2-5|TRBV19|NA
CASSMDRQETQYF
>TRBJ2-1|TRBV2|NA
CASSPLATNYNEQFF
>TRBJ2-2|TRBV5-1|NA
CASSQGTSVNTGELFF
>TRBJ1-2|TRBV30|NA
CAWSVAGGNYGYTF
>TRBJ2-1|TRBV7-9|few
CASSLEVAEQFF
>TRBJ2-1|TRBV27|NA
CASSTRDRGSYNEQFF
>TRBJ2-7|TRBV10-1|NA
CASSRDSEQYF
>TRBJ2-3|TRBV19|NA
CASSIEGQHTDTQYF
>TRBJ2-1|TRBV6-5|NA
CASSYSGLAGGWEQFF
>TRBJ2-5|TRBV7-8|NA
CASSPEWGRAETQYF
>TRBJ1-4|TRBV4-2|NA
CASSREDGFATNEKLFF
>TRBJ2-4|TRBV5-4|NA
CASSFPESDIQYF
>TRBJ2-1|TRBV7-2|NA
CASSLAGGPYNEQFF
>TRBJ2-2|TRBV19|NA
CASSIAAGVGGELFF
>TRBJ2-7|TRBV28|NA
CASRPKGGATYEQYF